One sample yielded the 7 T cell receptor beta chains listed below, sequenced in a study of monozygotic twins with inflammatory bowel disease. TCRdb reanalyzed the 5' RACE reads, giving one entry per CDR3 protein sequence and no DNA. The sample features more than 300,000 distinct CDR3 sequences, with 2% to 3% in its top ten. The sample was blood. Source of these receptors: a human donor with ulcerative colitis or Crohn's disease, or a healthy co-twin of an affected twin (not recorded which).

The chain recombines TRBV4-1 with TRBJ1-2. CDR1 is MGHRA and CDR2 is YSYEKL in the germline V gene. The CDR3 is 15 amino acids. CDR3 in amino acids: CASSQELELYYGYTF.

The V and J genes are TRBV7-6 and TRBJ2-7. The CDR3 is 12 residues long. Germline assignment: CDR1 SGHVS and CDR2 FNYEAQ. CDR3 sequence: CASSLDSREQYF.

This chain links TRBV6-1 with TRBJ1-1; checking the TCRdb D call of TRBD1 is not possible without DNA. This CDR3 has 14 residues. Germline V gene lookup returns CDR1 MNHNS and CDR2 SASEGT. The CDR3 region is CASNQDRVDTEAFF.

The rearrangement joins TRBV10-3 to TRBJ2-1. CDR1 ENHRY and CDR2 SYGVKD come from the germline V gene. The CDR3 has 14 residues. The CDR3 region is CAISERPSYNEQFF.

J is TRBJ2-7 and V is TRBV4-2; TCRdb calls TRBD1, which cannot be checked without DNA. The CDR3 contains 16 residues. Germline CDR1 and CDR2: LGHNA and YNFKEQ. CDR3 protein: CASSQDVPGVSYEQYF.

The V and J genes are TRBV7-3 and TRBJ2-5. CDR3 length: 12 amino acids. Germline V gene lookup returns CDR1 SGHTA and CDR2 FQGTGA. CDR3 loop: CASSSFKETQYF.

V gene TRBV7-8 combines with J gene TRBJ1-2. Germline V gene sequence: CDR1 SGHVS, CDR2 FQNEAQ. This CDR3 is built from 17 residues. CDR3 sequence: CASSYRSSSVVAYGYTF.